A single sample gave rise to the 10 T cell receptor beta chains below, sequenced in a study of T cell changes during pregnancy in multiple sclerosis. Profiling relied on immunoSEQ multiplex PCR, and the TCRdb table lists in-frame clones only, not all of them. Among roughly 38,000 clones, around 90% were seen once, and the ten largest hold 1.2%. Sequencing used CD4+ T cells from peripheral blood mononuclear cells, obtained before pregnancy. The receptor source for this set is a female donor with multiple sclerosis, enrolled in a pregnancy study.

The CDR3 nucleotides are TGTGCCAGCAGCCCGGCCGGGACAGATAATGAAAAACTGTTTTTT. It yields the protein CASSPAGTDNEKLFF. The rearrangement uses TRBV28 and TRBJ1-4; 7 nucleotides match TRBD1. The CDR3 contains 15 residues. Trimming cost V 6 bases and J 4 bases; bases outside gene matches: 8. Germline V CDR1 and CDR2: MDHEN, SYDVKM.

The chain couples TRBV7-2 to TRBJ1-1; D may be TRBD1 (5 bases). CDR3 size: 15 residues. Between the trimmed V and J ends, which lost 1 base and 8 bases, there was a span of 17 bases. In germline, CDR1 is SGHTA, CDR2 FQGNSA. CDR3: CASSLGAEPTAEAFF. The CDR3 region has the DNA TGTGCCAGCAGCTTAGGGGCCGAACCGACAGCAGAAGCTTTCTTT.

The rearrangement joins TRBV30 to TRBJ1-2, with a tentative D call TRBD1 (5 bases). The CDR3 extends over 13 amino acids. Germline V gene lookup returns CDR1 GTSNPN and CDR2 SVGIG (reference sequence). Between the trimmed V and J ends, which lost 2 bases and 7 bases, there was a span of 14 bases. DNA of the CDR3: TGTGCCTGGAGTAGGCAGGGAGGGTCTGGCTACACCTTC. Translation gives CAWSRQGGSGYTF. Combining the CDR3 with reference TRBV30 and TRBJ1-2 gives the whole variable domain SQTIHQWPATLVQPVGSPLSLECTVEGTSNPNLYWYRQAAGRGLQLLFYSVGIGQISSEVPQNLSASRPQDRQFILSSKKLLLSDSGFYLCAWSRQGGSGYTFGSGTRLTVV.

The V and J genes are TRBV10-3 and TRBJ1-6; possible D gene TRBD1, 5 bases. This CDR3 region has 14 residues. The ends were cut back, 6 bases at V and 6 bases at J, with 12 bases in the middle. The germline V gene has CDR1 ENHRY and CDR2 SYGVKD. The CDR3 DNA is TGTGCCATCAGCCTGGGGCAGGTTAATTCACCCCTCCACTTT. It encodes CAISLGQVNSPLHF.

CDR3 in DNA: TGTGCCAGCAGCACGACAACTCTAGCTCCGCAGTACTTC. Translated: CASSTTTLAPQYF. The chain uses TRBV7-2 and TRBJ2-7; a weak D match, TRBD2 (5 bases). The CDR3 has 13 amino acids. Germline V gene lookup returns CDR1 SGHTA and CDR2 FQGNSA. Trimming pared 5 bases from V and 9 bases from J, leaving 17 bases between.

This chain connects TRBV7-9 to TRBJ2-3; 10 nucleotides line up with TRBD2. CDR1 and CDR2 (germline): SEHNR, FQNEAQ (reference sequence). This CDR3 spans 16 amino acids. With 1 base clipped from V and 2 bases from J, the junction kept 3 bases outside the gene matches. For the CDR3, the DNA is TGTGCCAGCAGCTTAGAACTAGCGGGACCCACAGATACGCAGTATTTT. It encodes CASSLELAGPTDTQYF.

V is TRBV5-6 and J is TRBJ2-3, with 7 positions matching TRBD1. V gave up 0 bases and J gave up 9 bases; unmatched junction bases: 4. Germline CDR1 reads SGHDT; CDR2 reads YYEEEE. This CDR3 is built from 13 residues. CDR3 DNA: TGTGCCAGCAGCTTGGCCGGGACAGCCACGCAGTATTTT. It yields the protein CASSLAGTATQYF.

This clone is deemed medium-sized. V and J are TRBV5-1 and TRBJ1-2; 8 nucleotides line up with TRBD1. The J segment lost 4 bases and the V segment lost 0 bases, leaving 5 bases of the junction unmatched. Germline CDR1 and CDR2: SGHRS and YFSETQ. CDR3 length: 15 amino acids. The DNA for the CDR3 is TGCGCCAGCAGCTTGGGGGACAGGACAGCCTATGGCTACACCTTC. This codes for CASSLGDRTAYGYTF.

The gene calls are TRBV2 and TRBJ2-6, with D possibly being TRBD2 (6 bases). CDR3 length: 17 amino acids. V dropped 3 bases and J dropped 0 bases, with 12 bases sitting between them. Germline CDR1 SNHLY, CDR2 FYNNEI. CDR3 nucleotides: TGTGCCAGCAGTGAGCTGTGGAGGGTCTCTGGGGCCAACGTCCTGACTTTC. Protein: CASSELWRVSGANVLTF.

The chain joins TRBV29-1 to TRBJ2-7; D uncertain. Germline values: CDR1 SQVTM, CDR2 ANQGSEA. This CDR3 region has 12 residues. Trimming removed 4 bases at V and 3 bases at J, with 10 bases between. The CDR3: CSVAGPNYEQYF. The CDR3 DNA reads TGCAGCGTTGCTGGCCCCAACTACGAGCAGTACTTC.